This is a list of T cell receptor beta chains from one sample in a study of CD8+CD57+ T cells in acquired aplastic anemia. TCRdb re-analysed the reads in MiXCR, keeping a single row per CDR3 protein. Counted here are roughly 280,000 distinct CDR3 sequences, 45% to 65% occurring once; the ten biggest clones make up roughly 1.2%. The sequenced material came from sorted CD4+, CD8+, or CD8+CD57+ T cells (not recorded which) from PBMCs. Receptor source: a human donor with aplastic anemia. CDR3s include the opening cysteine and the closing phenylalanine or tryptophan. D genes are given only for firm matches. Only part of the rows carry a size: once, few, many, or a class if the clone is expanded.

cdr3_nt cdr3_aa clone_size v_call d_call j_call
TGTGCCAGCACAGCGACAGGGTCGAAGACCCAGTACTTC CASTATGSKTQYF . TRBV10-3 TRBD1 TRBJ2-5
TGCGCCAGCAGCCAAGAGAGGGCGGCGGCGGGAGTTTCTGACGAGCAGTACTTC CASSQERAAAGVSDEQYF . TRBV4-1 TRBD2 TRBJ2-7
TGTGCCACCAGTGCAGGACAGAATAGCAATCAGCCCCAGCATTTT CATSAGQNSNQPQHF once TRBV24-1 . TRBJ1-5
TGTGCCAGCAGCTTAGTGGACAGGCATGTGTACTTC CASSLVDRHVYF . TRBV7-9 TRBD1 TRBJ2-7
TGTGCCAGCCCGGGTGAGGGTGGGCCGACCCAGTACTTC CASPGEGGPTQYF . TRBV19 . TRBJ2-5
TGTGCCAGCAGCTTAGGGTCCGGAGGACAGGGAGGACAGCCCCAGCATTTT CASSLGSGGQGGQPQHF many TRBV7-9 TRBD1 TRBJ1-5
TGTGCCAGTGGGGCGGGGGGCACAGATACGCAGTATTTT CASGAGGTDTQYF . TRBV19 TRBD2 TRBJ2-3
TGTGCCAGCAGCTTAGATGCAGGGGAAGCTTTCTTT CASSLDAGEAFF . TRBV7-3 . TRBJ1-1
TGTGCCAGCAGCCCGACTAGCGGGAGCTCCAGGTCCTACGAGCAGTACTTC CASSPTSGSSRSYEQYF . TRBV6-5 TRBD2 TRBJ2-7
TGTGCCAGCAGTTTAGCAGGGGACCGTAACTCACCCCTCCACTTT CASSLAGDRNSPLHF . TRBV12-3/TRBV12-4 . TRBJ1-6
TGTGCCATATCAGGGGGGGAGACCATATATTTT CAISGGETIYF . TRBV19 TRBD1 TRBJ1-3
TGCGCCAGCAGCCAAATGGGAGAATTGGGTAGTTACACCTTC CASSQMGELGSYTF . TRBV4-1 . TRBJ1-2
TGTGCCAGCAGCGTTAGGGTCGGCGGGGAGCAGTTCTTC CASSVRVGGEQFF once TRBV12-3/TRBV12-4 . TRBJ2-1